One sample yielded the 27 T cell receptor beta chains listed below, sequenced in a study of blood T cell repertoires in COVID-19. Measured with immunoSEQ multiplex PCR; TCRdb has only the in-frame clones, and not every one. The repertoire holds about 99,000 clones, with approximately 80% as singletons. Sequencing used peripheral blood. Receptors originate from a man aged 60-69 years with acute or convalescent COVID-19.

The V and J genes are TRBV7-6 and TRBJ2-5, with 9 positions matching TRBD1. The CDR3 extends over 14 amino acids. V gave up 4 bases and J gave up 4 bases; unmatched junction bases: 4. In germline, CDR1 is SGHVS, CDR2 FNYEAQ. The CDR3 DNA sequence: TGTGCCAGCAGCTCGGGACAGGGTTTAGAGACCCAGTACTTC. Protein product: CASSSGQGLETQYF.

This chain connects TRBV4-1 to TRBJ2-1, with D maybe TRBD2 (7 bases). The ends were cut back, 0 bases at V and 4 bases at J, with 16 bases in the middle. The CDR3 spans 17 residues. The germline CDR1 and CDR2 sequences are MGHRA and YSYEKL. CDR3 amino acids: CASSQDRSRGGYNEQFF. CDR3 in DNA: TGCGCCAGCAGCCAAGATCGGAGTAGGGGGGGGTACAATGAGCAGTTCTTC.

The J gene is TRBJ1-2, the V gene TRBV5-1, with a possible D match to TRBD1 (6 bases). The CDR3 sequence is 17 residues long. Germline assignment: CDR1 SGHRS and CDR2 YFSETQ. V was cut by 2 bases and J by 3 bases, with 20 bases left in between. The CDR3 spells CASSFSRDTSRDYGYTF. Written as DNA, the CDR3 is TGCGCCAGCAGCTTTTCCCGGGACACATCGAGGGACTATGGCTACACCTTC.

V and J are TRBV7-6 and TRBJ2-5; perhaps TRBD2 as D (5 bases). The V gene lost 5 bases and the J gene lost 1 base, with 17 bases spanning the gap. Germline V CDR1 and CDR2: SGHVS, FNYEAQ. The length of the CDR3 is 16 residues. The CDR3 loop is CASSLRAGVVQETQYF. The CDR3 DNA follows: TGTGCCAGCAGCCTGAGGGCAGGAGTTGTCCAAGAGACCCAGTACTTC. Complete variable domain (other parts from reference TRBV7-6 and TRBJ2-5): GAGVSQSPRYKVTKRGQDVALRCDPISGHVSLYWYRQALGQGPEFLTYFNYEAQQDKSGLPNDRFSAERPEGSISTLTIQRTEQRDSAMYRCASSLRAGVVQETQYFGPGTRLLVL.

This rearrangement joins TRBV5-6 to TRBJ1-2, with a tentative D call TRBD1 (6 bases). Germline CDR1 SGHDT, CDR2 YYEEEE. This CDR3 region has 12 residues. V lost 7 bases and J lost 3, with 10 bases in between. Written as DNA, the CDR3 is TGTGCCAGCGGGGCAGGGGACTATGGCTACACCTTC. This sequence encodes CASGAGDYGYTF.

This chain joins TRBV7-8 and TRBJ1-5; D is ambiguous. V was clipped by 7 bases and J by 1 base, with 11 bases between them. The CDR3 totals 14 residues. Per the germline V gene, CDR1 is SGHVS and CDR2 is FQNEAQ. The chain's CDR3 is CASTRTGSNQPQHF. CDR3 DNA sequence: TGTGCCAGCACCCGGACCGGGAGCAATCAGCCCCAGCATTTT.

This chain uses TRBV28 with TRBJ1-2; 10 nucleotides agree with TRBD1. V lost 4 bases and J lost 7; bases outside the gene matches: 15. Germline V gene data show CDR1 as MDHEN and CDR2 as SYDVKM. This CDR3 has 17 amino acids. CDR3 coding DNA: TGTGCCAGCAGTTCTCCCTCCCCCGGGACAGGGGCGGCTGGCTACACCTTC. It is translated as CASSSPSPGTGAAGYTF.

This chain uses TRBV4-2 with TRBJ1-1; the D gene is possibly TRBD1 (6 bases). CDR3 size: 15 residues. Trimming took 3 bases from V and 0 from J, leaving 11 bases between them. Germline V lookup: CDR1 LGHNA, CDR2 YNFKEQ. The CDR3 DNA reads TGTGCCAGCAGCCAGCCGGGACACCTGAACACTGAAGCTTTCTTT. Residues: CASSQPGHLNTEAFF.

This rearrangement joins TRBV21-1 to TRBJ2-2; the D call TRBD1 from the table was never checked on the DNA. TRBV21-1 is designated a pseudogene. This CDR3 region has 15 residues. The CDR3 DNA reads TGTGCCAGCAGCAAAAAAACACAGTCCGACGGGGAGCTGTTTTTT. Protein sequence: CASSKKTQSDGELFF.

The V and J genes are TRBV28 and TRBJ1-4; the match to TRBD1 covers 7 bases. The CDR3 totals 15 residues. Per germline, CDR1 MDHEN and CDR2 SYDVKM. J lost 7 bases, V lost 3 bases, and 8 bases had no gene match. Here the CDR3 reads CASSFSGQRSEKLFF. The DNA of the CDR3 is TGTGCCAGCAGTTTCTCGGGACAGCGCAGTGAAAAACTGTTTTTT.

The chain has TRBV27 and TRBJ2-5; TRBD1 matches at 8 bases. CDR1 and CDR2 (germline): MNHEY, SMNVEV (reference sequence). V was pared by 3 bases and J by 3 bases, with 9 bases of the junction left unmatched. The CDR3 has 16 residues. The CDR3 DNA reads TGTGCCAGCAGTTTCGGGCTCGGGACAGGCGAAGAGACCCAGTACTTC. It translates to CASSFGLGTGEETQYF.

This clone was counted a single time. The chain employs TRBV7-9 and TRBJ2-2; 9 bases align to TRBD2. The CDR3 has 17 amino acids. Germline loops: CDR1 SEHNR, CDR2 FQNEAQ (reference sequence). V gave up 2 bases and J gave up 9 bases; unmatched junction bases: 13. DNA for the CDR3: TGTGCCAGCAGCTTAATGGCGGGAGGGCCCAATTACCGGGAGCTGTTTTTT. It encodes CASSLMAGGPNYRELFF.

The chain recombines TRBV6-2 or TRBV6-3 with TRBJ1-5, with TRBD1 matching over 7 bases. This CDR3 is 15 amino acids long. Trimming took 3 bases from V and 4 from J; bases not matched to a gene: 6. Germline V gene lookup returns CDR1 MNHEY and CDR2 SVGEGT. This CDR3 reads CASSYWSRGNQPQHF. Here the CDR3 DNA reads TGTGCCAGCAGTTATTGGTCCAGGGGGAATCAGCCCCAGCATTTT.

The genes are TRBV29-1 and TRBJ2-7; D possibly corresponds to TRBD1 (5 bases). V was trimmed by 4 bases and J by 7 bases, leaving 14 bases between them. Looked up from germline, CDR1 is SQVTM and CDR2 is ANQGSEA. The CDR3 has 12 amino acids. CDR3 nucleotides: TGCAGCGTTGGATTTGGACATTCAGAGCAGTACTTC. Its translation: CSVGFGHSEQYF.

This clone was seen just once. The chain combines TRBV9 with TRBJ1-1; D uncertain. This CDR3 is 14 amino acids long. V was pared by 3 bases and J by 1 base, with 10 bases between. CDR1 and CDR2 (germline): SGDLS, YYNGEE. For the CDR3, the DNA is TGTGCCAGCAGCGCTGGACTTGCGAACACTGAAGCTTTCTTT. Residues: CASSAGLANTEAFF.

The rearrangement uses TRBV21-1 and TRBJ1-3. TRBV21-1 is a pseudogene segment. The CDR3 covers 18 residues. The CDR3 DNA sequence: TGTGCCAGCAGATTTTTGTTTTGGCAGCGGGACGGTATCTACACCATATATTTT. Translating gives CASRFLFWQRDGIYTIYF.

The V call is TRBV28, the J call TRBJ2-7; TRBD2 matches at 10 bases. V lost 4 bases to trimming and J lost 5 bases; unmatched junction nucleotides: 5. Germline CDR1 reads MDHEN; CDR2 reads SYDVKM. The length of the CDR3 is 14 residues. The CDR3 is CASSSLAGVNEQYF. The CDR3 nucleotides are TGTGCCAGCAGTTCGCTAGCGGGAGTAAACGAGCAGTACTTC.

This chain joins TRBV6-5 and TRBJ1-2; D gene ambiguous. Germline CDR1 and CDR2: MNHEY and SVGAGI. Trimming took off 2 bases at V and 4 bases at J, with 8 bases between the two ends. The CDR3 is 13 amino acids. The CDR3 sequence: CASSYRLSYGYTF. For the CDR3, the DNA is TGTGCCAGCAGTTACCGACTGAGCTATGGCTACACCTTC.

The chain has TRBV5-8 and TRBJ1-2; perhaps TRBD1 as D (6 bases). This CDR3 contains 15 residues. Germline CDR1 SGHTS, CDR2 YDEGEE. Trimming left V 6 bases short and J 5 bases short, with 20 bases between. CDR3 sequence reads: CASTTGLQGLYGYTF. CDR3 DNA sequence: TGTGCCAGCACGACGGGGCTACAGGGTTTATATGGCTACACCTTC.

This clone occurred once. The rearrangement joins TRBV25-1 to TRBJ2-1, with no clear D. The CDR3 extends over 15 amino acids. Germline V CDR1 and CDR2: MGHDK, SYGVNS. The V gene lost 5 bases and the J gene lost 0 bases, with 11 bases spanning the gap. CDR3 in DNA: TGTGCCAGCAGTCTCTTCCTCGGCTCCTACAATGAGCAGTTCTTC. The encoded protein is CASSLFLGSYNEQFF.

The V call is TRBV11-1, the J call TRBJ2-3; TRBD2 aligns across 7 bases. Germline loops: CDR1 SGHAT, CDR2 FQDESV (reference sequence). The CDR3 runs 16 residues. Trimming cost V 3 bases and J 0 bases; bases outside gene matches: 6. This CDR3 reads CASSFTGGGSTDTQYF. CDR3 sequence (DNA): TGTGCCAGCAGCTTCACAGGCGGGGGAAGCACAGATACGCAGTATTTT.

J is TRBJ1-2 and V is TRBV7-2, with D perhaps matching TRBD1 (5 bases). This CDR3 comprises 13 residues. The V gene's germline CDR1 is SGHTA and CDR2 FQGNSA. Trimming removed 0 bases at V and 8 bases at J, with 10 bases between. The CDR3 sequence: CASSLARGGGYTF. The CDR3 coding sequence is TGTGCCAGCAGCTTAGCGCGGGGGGGAGGCTACACCTTC.

DNA for the CDR3: TGTGCCATCAGTGAGGCTAGCGGGGGCCAACAAGAGACCCAGTACTTC. It specifies CAISEASGGQQETQYF. The gene calls are TRBV10-3 and TRBJ2-5; TRBD2 matches at 10 bases. Germline V gene sequence: CDR1 ENHRY, CDR2 SYGVKD. This CDR3 spans 16 amino acids. V shed 2 bases and J 2 bases; nucleotides not matched to a gene: 5.

The chain links TRBV3-1 (or the pseudogene TRBV3-2) to TRBJ1-6; D remains unclear. CDR1 and CDR2 from the germline V gene are LGHDT and YNNKEL (reference sequence). This CDR3 has 13 amino acids. Trimming took 0 bases from V and 7 from J, leaving 4 bases between them. CDR3 DNA sequence: TGTGCCAGCAGCCAAGAACTGAATTCACCCCTCCACTTT. It is translated as CASSQELNSPLHF.

This clone was recorded once. The chain uses TRBV5-4 and TRBJ2-3, with 10 bases matching TRBD2. Germline CDR1 SGHNT, CDR2 YYREEE (reference sequence). The CDR3 totals 15 residues. V was clipped by 6 bases and J by 3 bases; unmatched bases: 7. CDR3: CASTSAGGPTDTQYF. DNA for the CDR3: TGTGCCAGCACCTCAGCGGGGGGGCCAACAGATACGCAGTATTTT.

V gene TRBV19 combines with J gene TRBJ2-2; D remains ambiguous. The CDR3 runs 11 residues. The germline V gene encodes CDR1 LNHDA and CDR2 SQIVND (reference sequence). V was trimmed by 9 bases and J by 8 bases, leaving 10 bases between them. The CDR3 protein is CASLSLGELFF. CDR3 bases: TGTGCCAGCCTTAGTTTGGGGGAGCTGTTTTTT.

For the CDR3, the DNA is TGCGCCAGCAGCTGGGAGACACTAGCGGGAGACAAGTACTTC. Its translation is CASSWETLAGDKYF. The gene calls are TRBV5-1 and TRBJ2-7, with 11 bases lining up with TRBD2. The trim removed 3 bases at V and 11 bases at J, leaving 10 bases unmatched. The CDR3 spans 14 residues. The V gene's germline CDR1 is SGHRS and CDR2 YFSETQ.